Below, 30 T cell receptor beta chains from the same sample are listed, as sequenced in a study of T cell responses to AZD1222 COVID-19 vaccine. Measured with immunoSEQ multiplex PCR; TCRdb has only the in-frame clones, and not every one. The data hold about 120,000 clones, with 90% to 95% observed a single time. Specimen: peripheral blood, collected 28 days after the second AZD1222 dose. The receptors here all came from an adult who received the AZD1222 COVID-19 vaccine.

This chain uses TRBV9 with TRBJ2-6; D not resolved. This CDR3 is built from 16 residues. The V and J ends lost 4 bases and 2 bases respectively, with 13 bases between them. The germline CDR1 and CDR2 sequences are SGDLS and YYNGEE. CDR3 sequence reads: CASSPRVTPGANVLTF. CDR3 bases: TGTGCCAGCAGCCCCCGGGTCACCCCTGGGGCCAACGTCCTGACTTTC.

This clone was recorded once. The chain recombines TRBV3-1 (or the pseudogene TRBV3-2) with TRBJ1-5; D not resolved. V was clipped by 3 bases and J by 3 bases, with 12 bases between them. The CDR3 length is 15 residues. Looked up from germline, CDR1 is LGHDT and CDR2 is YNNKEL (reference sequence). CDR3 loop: CASSHRGVFNQPQHF. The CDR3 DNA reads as TGTGCCAGCAGCCACCGTGGAGTCTTCAATCAGCCCCAGCATTTT.

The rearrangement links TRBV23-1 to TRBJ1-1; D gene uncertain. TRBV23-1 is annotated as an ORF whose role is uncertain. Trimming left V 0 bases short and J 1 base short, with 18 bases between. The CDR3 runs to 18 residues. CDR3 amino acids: CASSQSGLGTAKNTEAFF. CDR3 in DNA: TGCGCCAGCAGTCAATCAGGGTTGGGAACAGCCAAGAACACTGAAGCTTTCTTT.

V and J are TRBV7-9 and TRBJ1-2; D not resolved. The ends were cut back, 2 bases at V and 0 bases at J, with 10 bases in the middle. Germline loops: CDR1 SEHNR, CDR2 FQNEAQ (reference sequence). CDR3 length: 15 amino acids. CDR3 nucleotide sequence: TGTGCCAGCAGCTTAACGCAGGTAGCTAACTATGGCTACACCTTC. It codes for CASSLTQVANYGYTF.

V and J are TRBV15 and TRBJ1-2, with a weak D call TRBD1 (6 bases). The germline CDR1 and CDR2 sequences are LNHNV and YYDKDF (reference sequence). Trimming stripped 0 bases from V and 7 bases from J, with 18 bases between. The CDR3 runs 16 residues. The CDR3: CATSRDWDKTGGGYTF. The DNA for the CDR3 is TGTGCCACCAGCAGAGATTGGGACAAAACGGGCGGTGGCTACACCTTC.

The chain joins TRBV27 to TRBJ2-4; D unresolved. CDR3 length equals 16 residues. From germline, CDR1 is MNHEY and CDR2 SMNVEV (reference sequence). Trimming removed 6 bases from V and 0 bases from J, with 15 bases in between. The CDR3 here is CASSQDLREAKNIQYF. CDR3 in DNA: TGTGCCAGCAGCCAGGACCTGCGCGAAGCCAAAAACATTCAGTACTTC.

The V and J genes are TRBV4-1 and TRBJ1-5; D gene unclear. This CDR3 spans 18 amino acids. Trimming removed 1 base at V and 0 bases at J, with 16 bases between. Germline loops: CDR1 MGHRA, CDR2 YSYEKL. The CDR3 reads CASSQVGTELYSNQPQHF. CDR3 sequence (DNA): TGCGCCAGCAGCCAAGTCGGCACAGAACTATATAGCAATCAGCCCCAGCATTTT.

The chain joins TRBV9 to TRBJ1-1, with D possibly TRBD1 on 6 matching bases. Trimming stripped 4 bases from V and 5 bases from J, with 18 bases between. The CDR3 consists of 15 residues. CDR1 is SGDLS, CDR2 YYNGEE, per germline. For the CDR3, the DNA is TGTGCCAGCAGCCCAAGCAACAGGGAATGGACTGAAGCTTTCTTT. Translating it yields CASSPSNREWTEAFF.

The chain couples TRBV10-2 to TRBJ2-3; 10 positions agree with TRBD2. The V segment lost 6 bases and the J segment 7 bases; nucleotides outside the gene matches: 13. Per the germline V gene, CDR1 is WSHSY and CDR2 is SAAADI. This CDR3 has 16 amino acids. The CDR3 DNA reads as TGCGCCAGCAGCCGAGTGGCTAGCGGGGGTACACATACGCAGTATTTT. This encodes CASSRVASGGTHTQYF.

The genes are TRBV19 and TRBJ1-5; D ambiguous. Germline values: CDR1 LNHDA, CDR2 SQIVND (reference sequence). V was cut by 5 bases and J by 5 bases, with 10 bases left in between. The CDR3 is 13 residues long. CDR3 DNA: TGTGCCAGTAGTTTGCTCGGTTATCAGCCCCAGCATTTT. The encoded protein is CASSLLGYQPQHF.

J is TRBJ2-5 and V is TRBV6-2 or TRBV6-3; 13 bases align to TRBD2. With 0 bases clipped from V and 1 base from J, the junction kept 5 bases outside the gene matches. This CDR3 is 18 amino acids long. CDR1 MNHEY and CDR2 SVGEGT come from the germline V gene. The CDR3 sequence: CASSYSTSGGESQETQYF. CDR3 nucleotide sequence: TGTGCCAGCAGTTACTCCACTAGCGGGGGGGAGTCCCAAGAGACCCAGTACTTC.

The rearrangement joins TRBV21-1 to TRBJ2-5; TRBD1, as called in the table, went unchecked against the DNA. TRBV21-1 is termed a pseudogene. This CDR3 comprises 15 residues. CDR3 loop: CASNQDRDGQETQYF. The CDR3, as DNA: TGTGCCAGCAACCAGGACAGGGATGGGCAAGAGACCCAGTACTTC.

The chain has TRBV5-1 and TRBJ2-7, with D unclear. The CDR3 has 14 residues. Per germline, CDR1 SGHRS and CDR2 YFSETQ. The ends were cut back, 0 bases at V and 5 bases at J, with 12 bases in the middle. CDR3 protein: CASSLAVFEDEQYF. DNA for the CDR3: TGCGCCAGCAGCTTGGCCGTTTTTGAGGACGAGCAGTACTTC.

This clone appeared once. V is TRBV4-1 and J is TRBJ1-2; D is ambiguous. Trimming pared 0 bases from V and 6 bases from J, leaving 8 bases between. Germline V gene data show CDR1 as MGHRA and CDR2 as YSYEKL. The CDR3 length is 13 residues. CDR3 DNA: TGCGCCAGCAGCCAAGACCTATATAATGGCTACACCTTC. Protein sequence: CASSQDLYNGYTF.

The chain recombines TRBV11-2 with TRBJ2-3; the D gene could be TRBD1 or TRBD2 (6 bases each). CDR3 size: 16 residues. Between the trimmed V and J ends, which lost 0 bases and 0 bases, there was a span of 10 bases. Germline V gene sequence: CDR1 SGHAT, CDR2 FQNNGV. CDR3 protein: CASSLDPGASTDTQYF. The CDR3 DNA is TGTGCCAGCAGCTTAGATCCGGGGGCTAGCACAGATACGCAGTATTTT.

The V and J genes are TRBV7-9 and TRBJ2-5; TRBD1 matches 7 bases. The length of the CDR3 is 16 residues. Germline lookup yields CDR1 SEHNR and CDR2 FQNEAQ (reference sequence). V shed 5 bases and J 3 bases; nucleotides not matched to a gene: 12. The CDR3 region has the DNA TGTGCCAGCAGCCCCAGTGTAGGGACAGATAAAGAGACCCAGTACTTC. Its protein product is CASSPSVGTDKETQYF.

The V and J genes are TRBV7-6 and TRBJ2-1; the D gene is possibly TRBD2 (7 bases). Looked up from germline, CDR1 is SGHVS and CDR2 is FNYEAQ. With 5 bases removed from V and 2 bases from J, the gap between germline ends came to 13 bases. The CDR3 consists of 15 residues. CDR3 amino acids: CASSKEGGAYNEQFF. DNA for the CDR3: TGTGCCAGCAGCAAGGAGGGGGGGGCCTACAATGAGCAGTTCTTC.

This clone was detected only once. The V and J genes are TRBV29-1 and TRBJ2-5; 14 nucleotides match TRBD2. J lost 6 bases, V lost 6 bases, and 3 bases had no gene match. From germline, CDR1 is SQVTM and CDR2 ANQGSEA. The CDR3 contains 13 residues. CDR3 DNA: TGCAGCGTGGGACTAGCGGGAGTGCAGACCCAGTACTTC. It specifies CSVGLAGVQTQYF.

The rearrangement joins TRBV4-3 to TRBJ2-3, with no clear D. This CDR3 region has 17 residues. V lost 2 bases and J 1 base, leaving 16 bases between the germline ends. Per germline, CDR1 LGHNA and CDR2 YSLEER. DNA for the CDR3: TGCGCCAGCAGCCAATCTTCCGGGCCTGGGGGCACAGATACGCAGTATTTT. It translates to CASSQSSGPGGTDTQYF.

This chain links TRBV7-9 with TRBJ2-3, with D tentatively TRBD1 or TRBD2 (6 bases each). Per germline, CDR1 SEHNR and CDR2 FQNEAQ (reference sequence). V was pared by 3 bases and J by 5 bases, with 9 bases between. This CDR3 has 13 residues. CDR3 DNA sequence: TGTGCCAGCAGCTTTGGAGGGGGAGATACGCAGTATTTT. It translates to CASSFGGGDTQYF. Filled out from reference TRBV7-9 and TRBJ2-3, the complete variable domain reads DTGVSQNPRHKITKRGQNVTFRCDPISEHNRLYWYRQTLGQGPEFLTYFQNEAQLEKSRLLSDRFSAERPKGSFSTLEIQRTEQGDSAMYLCASSFGGGDTQYFGPGTRLTVL.

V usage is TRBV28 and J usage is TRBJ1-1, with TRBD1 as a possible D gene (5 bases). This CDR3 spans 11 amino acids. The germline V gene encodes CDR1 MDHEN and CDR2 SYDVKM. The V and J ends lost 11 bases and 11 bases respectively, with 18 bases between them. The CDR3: CAAKGREKAFF. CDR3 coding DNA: TGTGCCGCGAAGGGGCGTGAGAAGGCTTTCTTT.

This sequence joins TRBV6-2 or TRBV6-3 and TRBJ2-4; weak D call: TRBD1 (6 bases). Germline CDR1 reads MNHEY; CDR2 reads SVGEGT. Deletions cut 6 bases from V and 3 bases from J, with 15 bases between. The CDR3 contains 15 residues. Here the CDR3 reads CASSTRGSGKNIQYF. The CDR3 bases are TGTGCCAGCAGCACCAGGGGATCTGGCAAAAACATTCAGTACTTC.

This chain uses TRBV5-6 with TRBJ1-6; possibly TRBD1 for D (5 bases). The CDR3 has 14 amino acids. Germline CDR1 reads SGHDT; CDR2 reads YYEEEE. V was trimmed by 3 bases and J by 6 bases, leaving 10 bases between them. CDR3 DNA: TGTGCCAGCAGCTCGGGGCTGGGTAATTCACCCCTCCACTTT. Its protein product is CASSSGLGNSPLHF.

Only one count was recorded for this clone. The CDR3 loop is CASSYDRASTGELFF. The CDR3 nucleotides are TGTGCCAGCAGTTACGACAGGGCGAGCACCGGGGAGCTGTTTTTT. The rearrangement uses TRBV2 and TRBJ2-2; the match to TRBD1 covers 7 bases. The CDR3 is 15 residues long. Germline V gives CDR1 SNHLY, CDR2 FYNNEI. With V trimmed by 5 bases and J by 4 bases, 7 bases remained unmatched.

In DNA form, the CDR3 reads TGTGCCAGCAGTTCTAATAGGGGGTTGTCAGAGACCCAGTACTTC. Protein product: CASSSNRGLSETQYF. The chain has TRBV2 and TRBJ2-5; maybe TRBD1 (6 bases). The CDR3 is 15 amino acids. The ends were cut back, 5 bases at V and 4 bases at J, with 17 bases in the middle. CDR1 and CDR2 from the germline V gene are SNHLY and FYNNEI.

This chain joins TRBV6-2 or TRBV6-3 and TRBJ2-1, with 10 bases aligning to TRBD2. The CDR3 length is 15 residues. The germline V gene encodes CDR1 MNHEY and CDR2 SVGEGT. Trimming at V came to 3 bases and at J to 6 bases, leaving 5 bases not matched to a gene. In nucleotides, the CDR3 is TGTGCCAGCAGTTATTGGTCTAGCGGGAGCAATGAGCAGTTCTTC. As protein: CASSYWSSGSNEQFF.

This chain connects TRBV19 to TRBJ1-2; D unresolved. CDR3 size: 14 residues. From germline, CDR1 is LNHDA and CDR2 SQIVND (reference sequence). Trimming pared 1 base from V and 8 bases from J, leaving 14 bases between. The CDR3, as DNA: TGTGCCAGTAGTATAGCCGACGGGTTTATGGGCTACACCTTC. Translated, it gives CASSIADGFMGYTF.

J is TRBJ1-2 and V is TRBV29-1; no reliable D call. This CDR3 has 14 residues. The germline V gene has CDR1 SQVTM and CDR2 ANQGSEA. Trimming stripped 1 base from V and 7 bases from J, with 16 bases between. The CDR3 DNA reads TGCAGCGTTGAAGTCGCGGGGAAACTAGGTGGCTACACCTTC. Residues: CSVEVAGKLGGYTF. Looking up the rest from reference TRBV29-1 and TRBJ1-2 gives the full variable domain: SAVISQKPSRDICQRGTSLTIQCQVDSQVTMMFWYRQQPGQSLTLIATANQGSEATYESGFVIDKFPISRPNLTFSTLTVSNMSPEDSSIYLCSVEVAGKLGGYTFGSGTRLTVV.

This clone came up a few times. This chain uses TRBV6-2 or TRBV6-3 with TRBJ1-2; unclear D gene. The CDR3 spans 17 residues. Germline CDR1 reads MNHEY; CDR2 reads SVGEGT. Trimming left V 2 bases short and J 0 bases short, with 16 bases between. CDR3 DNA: TGTGCCAGCAGTTACGCGTCAACCCGGAGCACTAACTATGGCTACACCTTC. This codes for CASSYASTRSTNYGYTF.

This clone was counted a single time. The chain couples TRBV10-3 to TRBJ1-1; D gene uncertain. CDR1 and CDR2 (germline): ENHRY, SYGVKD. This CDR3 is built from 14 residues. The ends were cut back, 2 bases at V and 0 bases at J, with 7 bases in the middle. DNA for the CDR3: TGTGCCATCAGTGAGAGGCAGATGAACACTGAAGCTTTCTTT. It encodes CAISERQMNTEAFF.